This T cell receptor (beta chain) originates from a study of T cell responses to AZD1222 COVID-19 vaccine. The study, taken as a whole, reports: A mostly white British donor set with more females was recruited, and clonal diversity was possibly underestimated. Every sample of the repertoires postdated the peak T cell response. Among vaccine-associated CD4 TCRs, coverage spanned spike, with dominance at 160-218 and 743-854. Unmutated variant regions are reportedly targeted by nearly half of spike-specific TCRs.

Clones were sequenced by immunoSEQ multiplex PCR, and TCRdb holds only the in-frame ones, with some missing. Of about 98,000 clones in the sample, more than 70% were seen once. Only one count was recorded for this clone. Its cognate antigen is unknown. The CDR3 is 15 residues long. Trimming took 6 bases from V and 7 from J, leaving 16 bases between them. The germline V gene encodes CDR1 KGHSH and CDR2 LQKENI. The chain uses TRBV18 and TRBJ2-6; D not resolved. The specimen was peripheral blood, collected on day 0 of AZD1222 vaccination. This sequence was found in an adult in good health. The DNA of the CDR3 is TGTGCCAGCTCTCTGGGTGCTAGGGATGCCAACGTCCTGACTTTC. Translation: CASSLGARDANVLTF.